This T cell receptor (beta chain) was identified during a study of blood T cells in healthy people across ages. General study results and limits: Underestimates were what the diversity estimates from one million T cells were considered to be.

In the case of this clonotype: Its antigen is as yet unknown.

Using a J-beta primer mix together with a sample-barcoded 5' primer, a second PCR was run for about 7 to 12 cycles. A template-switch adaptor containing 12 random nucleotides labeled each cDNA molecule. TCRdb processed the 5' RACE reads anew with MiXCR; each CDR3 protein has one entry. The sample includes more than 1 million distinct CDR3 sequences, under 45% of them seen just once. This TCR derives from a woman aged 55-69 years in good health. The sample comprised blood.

CDR3 in amino acids: CASTQAPGQVFTGELFF. As DNA, the CDR3 is TGTGCCAGCACCCAGGCACCGGGACAGGTGTTCACCGGGGAGCTGTTTTTT. This chain joins TRBV18 and TRBJ2-2; 8 nucleotides align to TRBD1. The germline V gene encodes CDR1 KGHSH and CDR2 LQKENI. The CDR3 is 17 residues long. V gave up 8 bases and J gave up 4 bases; unmatched junction bases: 15.